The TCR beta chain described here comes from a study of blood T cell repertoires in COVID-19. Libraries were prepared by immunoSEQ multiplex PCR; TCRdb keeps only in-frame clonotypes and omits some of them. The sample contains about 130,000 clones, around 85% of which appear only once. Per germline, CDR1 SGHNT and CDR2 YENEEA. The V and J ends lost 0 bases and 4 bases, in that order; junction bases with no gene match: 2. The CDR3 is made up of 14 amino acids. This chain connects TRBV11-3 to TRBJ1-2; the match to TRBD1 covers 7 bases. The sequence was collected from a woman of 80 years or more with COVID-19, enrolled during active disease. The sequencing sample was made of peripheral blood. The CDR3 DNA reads TGTGCCAGCAGCTTAGATCGGACAGGCTATGGCTACACCTTC. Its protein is CASSLDRTGYGYTF.